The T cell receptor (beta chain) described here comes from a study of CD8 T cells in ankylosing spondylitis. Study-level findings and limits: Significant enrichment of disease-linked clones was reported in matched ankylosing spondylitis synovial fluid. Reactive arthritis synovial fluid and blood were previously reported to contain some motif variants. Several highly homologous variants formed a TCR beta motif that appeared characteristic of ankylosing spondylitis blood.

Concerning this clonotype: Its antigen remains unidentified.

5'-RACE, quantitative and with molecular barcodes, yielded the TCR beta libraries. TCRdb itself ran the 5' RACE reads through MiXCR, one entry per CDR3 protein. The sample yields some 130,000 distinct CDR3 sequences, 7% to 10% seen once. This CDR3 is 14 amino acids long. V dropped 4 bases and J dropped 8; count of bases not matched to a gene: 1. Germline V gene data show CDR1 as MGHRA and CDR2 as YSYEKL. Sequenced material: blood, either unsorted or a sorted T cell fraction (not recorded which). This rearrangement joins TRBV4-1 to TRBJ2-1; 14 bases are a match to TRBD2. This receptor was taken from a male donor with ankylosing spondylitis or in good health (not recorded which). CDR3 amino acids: CASSRGLAGDEQFF. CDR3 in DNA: TGCGCCAGCAGCCGGGGACTAGCGGGAGATGAGCAGTTCTTC.